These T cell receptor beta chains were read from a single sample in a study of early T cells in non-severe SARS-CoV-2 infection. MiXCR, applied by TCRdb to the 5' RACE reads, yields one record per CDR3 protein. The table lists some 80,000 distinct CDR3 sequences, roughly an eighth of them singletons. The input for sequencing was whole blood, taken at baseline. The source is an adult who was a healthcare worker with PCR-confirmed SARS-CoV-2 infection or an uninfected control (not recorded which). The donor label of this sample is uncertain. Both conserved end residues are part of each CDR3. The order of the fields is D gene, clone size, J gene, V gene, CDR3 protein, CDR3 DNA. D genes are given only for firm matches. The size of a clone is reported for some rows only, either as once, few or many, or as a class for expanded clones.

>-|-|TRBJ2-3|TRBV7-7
CVSSSEGGSTDTQYF
TGTGTCAGCAGCTCCGAAGGGGGTAGCACAGATACGCAGTATTTT
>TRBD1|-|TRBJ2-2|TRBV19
CASSIGGQGVPGELFF
TGTGCCAGTAGTATAGGAGGACAGGGCGTCCCCGGGGAGCTGTTTTTT
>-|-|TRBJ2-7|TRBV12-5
CASNLNAYEQYF
TGTGCTAGTAACCTGAATGCCTACGAGCAGTACTTC
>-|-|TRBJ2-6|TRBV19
CASSNRYSGANVLTF
TGTGCCAGTAGTAACAGGTACTCTGGGGCCAACGTCCTGACTTTC
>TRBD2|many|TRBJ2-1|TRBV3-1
CASSQASGRGNEQFF
TGTGCCAGCAGCCAAGCTAGCGGGAGGGGGAATGAGCAGTTCTTC
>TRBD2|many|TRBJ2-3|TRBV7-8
CASRLSTSGARTDTQYF
TGTGCCAGCAGACTTAGTACTAGCGGGGCTCGCACAGATACGCAGTATTTT
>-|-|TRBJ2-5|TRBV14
CASSQVGRTKETQYF
TGTGCCAGCAGCCAAGTGGGACGGACCAAAGAGACCCAGTACTTC
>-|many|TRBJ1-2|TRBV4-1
CASSQVGTPNYGYTF
TGCGCCAGCAGCCAAGTAGGGACACCTAACTATGGCTACACCTTC
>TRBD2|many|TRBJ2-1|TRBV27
CASSMREVYNEQFF
TGTGCCAGCAGTATGCGGGAGGTCTACAATGAGCAGTTCTTC
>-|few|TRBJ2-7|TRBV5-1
CASSLEGPHLGNEQYF
TGCGCCAGCAGCCTCGAGGGCCCCCACCTCGGTAACGAGCAGTACTTC
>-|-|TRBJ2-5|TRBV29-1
CSGYRVGEETQYF
TGCAGCGGCTACAGGGTTGGTGAGGAGACCCAGTACTTC
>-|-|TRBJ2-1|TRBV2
CASSKREPRGSYNEQFF
TGTGCCAGCAGTAAACGCGAACCCAGGGGCTCCTACAATGAGCAGTTCTTC
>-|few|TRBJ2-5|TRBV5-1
CASSLNLQETQYF
TGCGCCAGCAGCCTCAATCTCCAAGAGACCCAGTACTTC
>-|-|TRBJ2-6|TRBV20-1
CSASSGEISGANVLTF
TGCAGTGCCTCCTCGGGGGAGATTTCTGGGGCCAACGTCCTGACTTTC
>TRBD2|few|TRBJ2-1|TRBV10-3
CAITGRLAENNEQFF
TGTGCCATCACGGGAAGGCTAGCGGAGAACAATGAGCAGTTCTTC
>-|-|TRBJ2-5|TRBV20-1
CSASGDETQYF
TGCAGTGCTAGCGGGGATGAGACCCAGTACTTC
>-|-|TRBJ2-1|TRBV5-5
CASSRDWDSSYNEQFF
TGTGCCAGCAGCCGGGACTGGGACAGCTCCTACAATGAGCAGTTCTTC
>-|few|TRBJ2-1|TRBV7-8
CASSEGYNEQFF
TGTGCCAGTTCAGAGGGATACAATGAGCAGTTCTTC
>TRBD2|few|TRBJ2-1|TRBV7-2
CASSTSGGEQFF
TGTGCCAGCAGCACTAGCGGGGGGGAGCAGTTCTTC
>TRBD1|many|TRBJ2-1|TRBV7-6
CASSLAGQVIGPYNEQFF
TGTGCCAGCAGCTTAGCGGGACAGGTAATTGGACCCTACAATGAGCAGTTCTTC
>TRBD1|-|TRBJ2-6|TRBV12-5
CASGTRTGGANVLTF
TGTGCTAGTGGTACCCGGACAGGCGGGGCCAACGTCCTGACTTTC
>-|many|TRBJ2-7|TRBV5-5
CASSLARSYEQYF
TGTGCCAGCAGCTTGGCGCGGAGCTACGAGCAGTACTTC
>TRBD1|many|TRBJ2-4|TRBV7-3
CASSPTGLGNIQYF
TGTGCCAGCAGCCCGACAGGGCTGGGGAACATTCAGTACTTC
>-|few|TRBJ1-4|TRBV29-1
CSVDRIGGREFTNEKLFF
TGCAGCGTTGATAGGATTGGCGGCAGGGAGTTTACTAATGAAAAACTGTTTTTT
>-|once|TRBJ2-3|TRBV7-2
CASSFSAGTDTQYF
TGTGCCAGCAGCTTCTCGGCGGGCACAGATACGCAGTATTTT
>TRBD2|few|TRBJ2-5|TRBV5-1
CASSLILAAEETQYF
TGCGCCAGCAGCTTGATACTAGCGGCGGAAGAGACCCAGTACTTC